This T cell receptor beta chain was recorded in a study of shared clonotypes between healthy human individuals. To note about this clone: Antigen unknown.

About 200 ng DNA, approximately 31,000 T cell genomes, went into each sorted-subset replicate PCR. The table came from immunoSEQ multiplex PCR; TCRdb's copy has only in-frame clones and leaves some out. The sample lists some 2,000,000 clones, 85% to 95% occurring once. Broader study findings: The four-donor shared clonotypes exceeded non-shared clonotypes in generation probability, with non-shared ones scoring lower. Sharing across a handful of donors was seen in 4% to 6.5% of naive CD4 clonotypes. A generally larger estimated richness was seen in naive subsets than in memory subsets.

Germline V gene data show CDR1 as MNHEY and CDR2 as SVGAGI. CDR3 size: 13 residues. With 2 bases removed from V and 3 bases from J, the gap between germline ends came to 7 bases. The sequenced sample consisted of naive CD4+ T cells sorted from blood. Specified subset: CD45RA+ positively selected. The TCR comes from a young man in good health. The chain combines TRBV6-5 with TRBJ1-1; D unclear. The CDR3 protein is CASSYATHTEAFF. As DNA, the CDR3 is TGTGCCAGCAGTTACGCGACTCACACTGAAGCTTTCTTT.